Here is one T cell receptor (beta chain) with its context. The antigen is undetermined. The entry originates in a study of CXCR3-negative and CXCR3-positive naive CD8 T cells. About the research overall: Per-library TRB read counts averaged about 1.5 +/- 0.3 million, adding up to 130 million to 150 million in total.

Study observations and caveats: CXCR3-positive naive cells had TRB CDR3s that were more hydrophobic than CXCR3-negative naive cells had. The study found comparably high diversity in both naive subsets and much lower diversity in memory CD8+ cells. Memory cells showed distinct TRBV-TRBJ patterns, while the two naive subsets matched.

TRB cDNA libraries were made by UMI-labeled 5' RACE. TCRdb processed the 5' RACE reads again and assigns one entry to each CDR3 protein, with no DNA. Reported are 84,000 or so distinct CDR3 sequences; the ten largest clones contain around 0.51%. Input material: naive CXCR3+ CD8+ T cells from blood. Specified subset: CD45RO-CCR7+CD27+CD95- naive CD8+ T cells expressing CXCR3 (TNR3+). The TCR comes from a human donor in good health. Some clones in this sample may be carry-over from other donors' samples.

The chain's CDR3 is CASSFGHGYTF. The chain has TRBV12-3 or TRBV12-4 and TRBJ1-2. The CDR3 is made up of 11 amino acids.